These T cell receptor beta chains were read from a single sample in a study of blood T cell repertoires in COVID-19. Profiling relied on immunoSEQ multiplex PCR, and the TCRdb table lists in-frame clones only, not all of them. The sample records 150,000 to 200,000 clones, around 84% being singletons. The sequenced sample consisted of peripheral blood. These receptors were taken from a woman older than 75 with acute or convalescent COVID-19. Both conserved end residues are trimmed from each CDR3. Only part of the rows carry a size: once, few, many, or a class if the clone is expanded.

j_call v_call clone_size cdr3_aa
TRBJ2-2 TRBV7-2 - ASSLETRLGELF
TRBJ2-5 TRBV10-3 - AIKLLHVGEETQY
TRBJ2-1 TRBV10-2 - ASLHIRGDEQF
TRBJ1-3 TRBV11-2 - ASSSYQGRGNTIY
TRBJ2-7 TRBV6-6 - ASVGLAVSYEQY
TRBJ1-2 TRBV9 - ASSAETTPGYGYT
TRBJ1-6 TRBV9 - ASSVEVQGTPLH
TRBJ2-3 TRBV18 - ASSRDFSSTDTQY
TRBJ1-6 TRBV6-5 - ASRLQGGNSPLH
TRBJ2-1 TRBV28 - ASSSGLAGLRGEQF
TRBJ2-1 TRBV5-6 - ASSSLLAGARNEQF
TRBJ1-6 TRBV11-2 - ASSLRTGKDSPLH
TRBJ2-2 TRBV28 - ASSPPYGGGSTGELF
TRBJ2-7 TRBV18 few ASSPGRGEQY
TRBJ2-7 TRBV4-2 - ASSAAGDSYEQY
TRBJ1-5 TRBV30 - AWSVPGRVGNQPQH
TRBJ2-7 TRBV3-1/TRBV3-2 few ASSQVAYEQY
TRBJ2-3 TRBV29-1 - SADRAQIDTQY
TRBJ2-1 TRBV6-1 once ASSEFATGPYNEQF
TRBJ2-1 TRBV18 once ASSSSRTSGREGEQF
TRBJ2-3 TRBV10-1 - ASSGLGCLLAGGSY
TRBJ2-7 TRBV6-2/TRBV6-3 - ASSSLYEQY
TRBJ2-5 TRBV5-5 - ASSFSGGQETQY